The sequence of this T cell receptor beta chain was determined in a study of T cells in Graves' hyperthyroidism and ophthalmopathy. Study information: The blood sample was taken at first diagnosis, before treatment began. Study-wide results and caveats: Peripheral blood also featured most of the thyroid clonotypes expanded above 0.001.

Newly diagnosed hyperthyroidism, duration under 2 months, in patients aged 18 to 65. To note about this clonotype: Its specificity is not known.

The CDR3 covers 12 residues. CDR1 is MNHEY, CDR2 SVGAGI, per germline. Trimming left V 7 bases short and J 3 bases short, with 9 bases between. TCR beta CDR3 region amplification was performed from RNA transcripts. The TCR CDR3 was amplified in a first-round RT-PCR using the HTBI primer set. MiXCR was run by TCRdb on the multiplex PCR reads, yielding one entry per CDR3 protein. This sample has around 700,000 distinct CDR3 sequences, with over 35% found just once. Source material: blood. The rearrangement uses TRBV6-5 and TRBJ1-2; D call uncertain. This receptor was identified in a middle-aged woman with Graves' hyperthyroidism. CDR3 in amino acids: CASNNGDYGYTF. DNA for the CDR3: TGTGCCAGCAACAATGGGGACTATGGCTACACCTTC.